This TCR beta chain was documented in a study of early T cells in non-severe SARS-CoV-2 infection. This clonotype was counted ten times or more. As part of library construction, unique molecular identifiers were attached to individual cDNA molecules. TCRdb ran MiXCR on the 5' RACE reads and lists one entry per CDR3 protein. This table holds approximately 81,000 distinct CDR3 sequences, 11% to 15% found once. The CDR3 has 13 amino acids. Looked up from germline, CDR1 is SQVTM and CDR2 is ANQGSEA. Trimming took off 0 bases at V and 8 bases at J, with 13 bases between the two ends. The sample consisted of whole blood. The sequence came from an adult who was a healthcare worker with PCR-confirmed SARS-CoV-2 infection or an uninfected control (not recorded which). The chain employs TRBV29-1 and TRBJ1-2; D gene uncertain. CDR3 DNA: TGCAGCGTTGAAGATCGCGGCTATGGGGGCTACACCTTC. This encodes CSVEDRGYGGYTF.